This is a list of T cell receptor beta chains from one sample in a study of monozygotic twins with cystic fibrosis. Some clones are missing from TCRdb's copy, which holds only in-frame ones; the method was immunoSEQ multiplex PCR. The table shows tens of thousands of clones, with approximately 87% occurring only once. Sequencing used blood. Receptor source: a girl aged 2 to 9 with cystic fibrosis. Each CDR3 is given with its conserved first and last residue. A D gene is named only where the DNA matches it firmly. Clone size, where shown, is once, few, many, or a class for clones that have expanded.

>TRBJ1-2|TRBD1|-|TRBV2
TGTGCCACCCAGGGATGGGGGCTGGACAGGGGAGATGGCTACACCTTC
CATQGWGLDRGDGYTF
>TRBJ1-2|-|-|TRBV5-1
TGCGCCAGCAGCTTAGGGTCCTCTAACTATGGCTACACCTTC
CASSLGSSNYGYTF
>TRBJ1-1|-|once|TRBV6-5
TGTGCCAGCAGACTCGTAAGGGACACTGAAGCTTTCTTT
CASRLVRDTEAFF
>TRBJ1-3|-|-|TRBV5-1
TGCGCCAGCAGCTTGGCCGGGGACCGCCGAGCGAACACCATATATTTT
CASSLAGDRRANTIYF
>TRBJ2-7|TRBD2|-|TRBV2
TGTGCCAGCAGTGAATGGGGACTAGCGCGGCCCTACGAGCAGTACTTC
CASSEWGLARPYEQYF
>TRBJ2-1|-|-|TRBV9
TGTGCCAGCAGCGTGTTTACCGGGGGCAGGGGAAACTACAATGAGCAGTTCTTC
CASSVFTGGRGNYNEQFF
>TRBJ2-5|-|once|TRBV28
TGTGCCAGCAGTTCACGATTAACCCATAAGATGAAGGAGACCCAGTACTTC
CASSSRLTHKMKETQYF
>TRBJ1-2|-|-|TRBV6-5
TGTGCCAGCAGTTACTCGGGGGGGAACTATGGCTACACCTTC
CASSYSGGNYGYTF
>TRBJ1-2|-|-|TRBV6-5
TGTGCCAGCCAACAGGGATCGAACTATGGCTACACCTTC
CASQQGSNYGYTF
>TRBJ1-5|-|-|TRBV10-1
TGCGCCAGCAGTGAATTGAATAGCAATCAGCCCCAGCATTTT
CASSELNSNQPQHF
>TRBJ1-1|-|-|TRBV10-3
TGTGCCAGCCGAACAGGGATCCTGGAGAACACTGAAGCTTTCTTT
CASRTGILENTEAFF
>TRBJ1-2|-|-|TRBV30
TGTGCCTGGAGTGTAGGCTCCGGGACCTGGGGTGGCTACACCTTC
CAWSVGSGTWGGYTF
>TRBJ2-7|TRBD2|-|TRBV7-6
TGTGCCAGCAGCTCCCAGCGGGGGGGCTACGAGCAGTACTTC
CASSSQRGGYEQYF
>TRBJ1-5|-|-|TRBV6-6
TGTGCCAGCAGTTACCCTGCCTTCCAAGCCCATCAGCCCCAGCATTTT
CASSYPAFQAHQPQHF
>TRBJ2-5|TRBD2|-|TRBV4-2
TGTGCCAGCAGCCAAAGGATACTAGCGGGGGGGATTGGACCCCAGTACTTC
CASSQRILAGGIGPQYF
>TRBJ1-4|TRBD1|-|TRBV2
TGTGCCAGCAGTTGGGGACAGGGGGGGAGGAATGAAAAACTGTTTTTT
CASSWGQGGRNEKLFF
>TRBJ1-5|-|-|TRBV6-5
TGTGCCAGCAGTTACTCCGGACCTAATCAGCCCCAGCATTTT
CASSYSGPNQPQHF
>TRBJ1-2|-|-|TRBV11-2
TGTGCCAGCAGCCCTCGGGGAGGACTCGGCTACACCTTC
CASSPRGGLGYTF
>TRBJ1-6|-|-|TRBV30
TGTGCCTGGAGCGCCTTTGTCTTAGGATCACCCCTCCACTTT
CAWSAFVLGSPLHF
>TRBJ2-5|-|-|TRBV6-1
TGTGCCAGCAGTACACAAGAGACCCAGTACTTC
CASSTQETQYF
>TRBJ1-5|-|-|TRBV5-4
TGTGCCAGCAGCTCGCGGCCGGATCAGCCCCAGCATTTT
CASSSRPDQPQHF
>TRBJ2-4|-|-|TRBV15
TGTGCCACCAGCAGAAAGGGGTGGGACAAAAACATTCAGTACTTC
CATSRKGWDKNIQYF
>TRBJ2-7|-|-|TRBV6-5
TGTGCCAGCAGTCCACGGGGCCTTACCTACGAGCAGTACTTC
CASSPRGLTYEQYF
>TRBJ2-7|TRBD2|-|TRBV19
TGTGCCAGTAGTAGCGGGGGGGCCTTTTCCTACGAGCAGTACTTC
CASSSGGAFSYEQYF
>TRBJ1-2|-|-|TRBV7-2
TGTGCCAGCAGCCGGGGGGGTGGCTACACCTTC
CASSRGGGYTF
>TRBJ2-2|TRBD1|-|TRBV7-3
TGTGCCAGCAGCTGGGGACAGGGTGGAACCGGGGAGCTGTTTTTT
CASSWGQGGTGELFF
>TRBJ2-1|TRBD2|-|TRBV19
TGTGCCAGTAGTACTAGCGGGGGGGCTTTTGAGCAGTTCTTC
CASSTSGGAFEQFF
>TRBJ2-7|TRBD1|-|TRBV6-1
TGTGCCAGCAGTCGGACAGGATCCATCTACGAGCAGTACTTC
CASSRTGSIYEQYF
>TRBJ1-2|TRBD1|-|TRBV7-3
TGTGCCAGCAGCCCCCTCGGGACAGGGAATGGCTACACCTTC
CASSPLGTGNGYTF
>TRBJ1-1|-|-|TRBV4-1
TGCGCCAGCAGCCACCCGCTTGGGGGTACTGAAGCTTTCTTT
CASSHPLGGTEAFF
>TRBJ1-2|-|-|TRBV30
TGTGCCTGGAGTGTACGGGCCCTCAACTATGGCTACACCTTC
CAWSVRALNYGYTF
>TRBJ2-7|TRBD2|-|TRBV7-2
TGTGCCAGCAGCTCACTAGCGATCCACGAGCAGTACTTC
CASSSLAIHEQYF
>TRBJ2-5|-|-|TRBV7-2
TGTGCCAGCAGCTCAGATAGCTGGTCACTCCCGGAGACCCAGTACTTC
CASSSDSWSLPETQYF
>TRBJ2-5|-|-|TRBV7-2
TGTGCCAGCAGCTTAGATAGTGGCGGGGGCAGGACCCAGTACTTC
CASSLDSGGGRTQYF
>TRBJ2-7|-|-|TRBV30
TGTGCCTGGAGTCTCTGGGGCGGGTCCTACGAGCAGTACTTC
CAWSLWGGSYEQYF
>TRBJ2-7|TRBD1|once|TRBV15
TGTGCCACCAGCCCGCGGACAGGGCCCTACGAGCAGTACTTC
CATSPRTGPYEQYF
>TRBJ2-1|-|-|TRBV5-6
TGTGCCAGCATGTGGTCCTCCTACAATGAGCAGTTCTTC
CASMWSSYNEQFF
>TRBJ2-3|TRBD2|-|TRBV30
TGTGCCTGGAAAGTGGGGGGGAAGCCAGATACGCAGTATTTT
CAWKVGGKPDTQYF
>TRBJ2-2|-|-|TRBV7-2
TGTGCCAGCAGCTTAGTAGGGGTGAACACCGGGGAGCTGTTTTTT
CASSLVGVNTGELFF
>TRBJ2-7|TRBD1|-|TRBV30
TGTGCCTGGGGGGACCCGGGACAGGGGGAGTACGAGCAGTACTTC
CAWGDPGQGEYEQYF
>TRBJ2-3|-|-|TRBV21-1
TGTGCCAGCAGCAATCGACTAGCGGGGGCCACAAGCACAGATACGCAGTATTTT
CASSNRLAGATSTDTQYF
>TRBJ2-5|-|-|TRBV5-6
TGTGCCAGCAGCCCCTTAGGGCGAGAGGGGATAAAGACCCAGTACTTC
CASSPLGREGIKTQYF
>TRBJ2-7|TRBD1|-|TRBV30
TGTGCCTGGACTGAGAAATGGACAGGGGGCTACGAGCAGTACTTC
CAWTEKWTGGYEQYF
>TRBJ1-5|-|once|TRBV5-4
TGTGCCAGCAGCTTAATGGGTCAGCCCCAGCATTTT
CASSLMGQPQHF
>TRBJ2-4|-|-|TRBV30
TGTGCCTGGAGTGGGATGGGAAGTGGGTCGGACAAAAACATTCAGTACTTC
CAWSGMGSGSDKNIQYF
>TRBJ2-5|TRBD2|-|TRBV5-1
TGCGCCAGCAGCTTGCGGTCTCTGGCGGGGGGGCCGCAAGAGACCCAGTACTTC
CASSLRSLAGGPQETQYF
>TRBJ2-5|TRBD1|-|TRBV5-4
TGTGCCAGCAGCTTAGGAACGGACAGGGCTTCGGAGACCCAGTACTTC
CASSLGTDRASETQYF
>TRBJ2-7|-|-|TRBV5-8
TGTGCCAGCAGCTCCTACTCCTACGAGCAGTACTTC
CASSSYSYEQYF
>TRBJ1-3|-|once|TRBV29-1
TGCAGCGTTCAGAGAACAGGGAACTCTGGAAACACCATATATTTT
CSVQRTGNSGNTIYF
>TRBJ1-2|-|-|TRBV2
TGTGCCAGCACGCCGCCGGGGGATGGCTACACCTTC
CASTPPGDGYTF
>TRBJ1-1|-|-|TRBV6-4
TGTGCCAGCAGTGACGAGATGAACACTGAAGCTTTCTTT
CASSDEMNTEAFF
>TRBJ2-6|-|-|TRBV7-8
TGTGCCAGCAGCTTAGTGCACGAAAGCTCTGGGGCCAACGTCCTGACTTTC
CASSLVHESSGANVLTF
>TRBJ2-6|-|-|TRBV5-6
TGTGCCAGCAGCTTGGGAGGGGTTGGGGTCAACGTCCTGACTTTC
CASSLGGVGVNVLTF